This T cell receptor (beta chain) was captured by sequencing in a study of blood T cells in healthy people across ages. In its sample, this clonotype was seen a few times. V lost 1 base and J lost 2; bases outside the gene matches: 11. This CDR3 is built from 17 residues. Germline CDR1 SGHTA, CDR2 FQGTGA. Together with a sample-barcoded 5' primer, a J-beta primer mix was included in a second PCR lasting roughly 6 to 12 cycles. In TCRdb, the 5' RACE reads were re-called with MiXCR into one record per CDR3 protein. The table has 760,000 or so distinct CDR3 sequences, around 25% seen once; the top ten hold roughly a tenth. Separately, the same data were catalogued under a study of T cells of mothers and their children. That study adds: Clones that were microchimeric and persistent were not detected among T cells.

The origin of this receptor is a boy younger than 18 in good health. Sequences were obtained from blood. The chain uses TRBV7-3 and TRBJ2-7, with 7 bases that match TRBD2. CDR3 sequence reads: CASSLNVMASGPYEQYF. The CDR3 DNA is TGTGCCAGCAGCTTAAACGTAATGGCTAGCGGTCCCTACGAGCAGTACTTC. Based on the CDR3 plus reference TRBV7-3 and TRBJ2-7, the full variable domain is GAGVSQTPSNKVTEKGKYVELRCDPISGHTALYWYRQSLGQGPEFLIYFQGTGAADDSGLPNDRFFAVRPEGSVSTLKIQRTERGDSAVYLCASSLNVMASGPYEQYFGPGTRLTVT.